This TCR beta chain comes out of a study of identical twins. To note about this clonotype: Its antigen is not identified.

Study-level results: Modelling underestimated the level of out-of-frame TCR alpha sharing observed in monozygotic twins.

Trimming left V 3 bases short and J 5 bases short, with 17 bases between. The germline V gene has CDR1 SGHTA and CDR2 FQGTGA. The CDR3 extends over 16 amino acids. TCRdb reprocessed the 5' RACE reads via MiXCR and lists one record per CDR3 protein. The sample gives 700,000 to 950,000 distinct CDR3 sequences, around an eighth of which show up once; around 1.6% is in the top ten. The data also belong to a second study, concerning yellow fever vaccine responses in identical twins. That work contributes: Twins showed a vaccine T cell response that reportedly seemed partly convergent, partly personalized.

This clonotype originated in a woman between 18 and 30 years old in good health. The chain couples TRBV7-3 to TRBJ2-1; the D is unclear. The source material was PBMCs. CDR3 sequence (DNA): TGTGCCAGCAGCTTGGCAAAGGCACTAACGAACAATGAGCAGTTCTTC. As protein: CASSLAKALTNNEQFF.